This T cell receptor beta chain was captured in a study of cytomegalovirus exposure and HLA in healthy donors. Study observations and caveats: About 87% or about 30% of the time was how often most TCR beta V segments were productive, according to an earlier analysis.

As concerns this clone: What it binds is unknown.

The PCR used 60 Vbeta and 13 Jbeta primers. Produced via immunoSEQ multiplex PCR; TCRdb's table is partial and in-frame only. The data contain 150,000 to 200,000 clones, around 78% of them singletons. J lost 0 bases, V lost 1 base, and 6 bases had no gene match. The CDR3 has 17 amino acids. Germline V gene lookup returns CDR1 SGHDT and CDR2 YYEEEE. Sequenced: PBMCs. The receptor was derived from a woman aged 40-49 years in good health and CMV-seronegative. V usage is TRBV5-6 and J usage is TRBJ2-4, with TRBD1 matching over 8 bases. This CDR3 reads CASSLSTGGLAKNIQYF. For the CDR3, the DNA is TGTGCCAGCAGCTTGTCAACAGGGGGGCTAGCCAAAAACATTCAGTACTTC.